This record looks at one T cell receptor (beta chain) sequence and its context. Antigen specificity is unknown. Method: immunoSEQ multiplex PCR; TCRdb's copy keeps in-frame clones and lacks some. Among roughly 1,900 clones listed, 38% were seen once. This entry is derived from a study of T cells in localized non-small cell lung cancer. Study-wide results and limits: Uninvolved adjacent lung, not tumor, had the highest T cell clonality. Median detection of top 100 tumor clones in adjacent lung was around 57 clones. Because researchers sequenced only one region of the tumor, heterogeneity is still possible.

V was trimmed by 5 bases and J by 7 bases, leaving 24 bases between them. CDR1 and CDR2 from the germline V gene are SGDLS and YYNGEE. This CDR3 has 16 amino acids. Sequenced here: lung tumor tissue, sampled before any cancer treatment. The clonotype originates from a female donor older than 55 with stage I lung adenocarcinoma. This rearrangement joins TRBV9 to TRBJ1-1, with D maybe TRBD1 (6 bases). Here the CDR3 DNA reads TGTGCCAGCAGTGTGGGGAGGGGCAGGGGTACCCTTGAAGCTTTCTTT. Residues: CASSVGRGRGTLEAFF.